One and the same sample provided the 8 T cell receptor beta chains below, sequenced in a study of human T cells and chemical hapten exposure. Regarding time point: patch test 1, 2 weeks after DPC sensitization. As to treatment: therapeutic diphenylcyclopropenone sensitization with weekly scalp DPC. TCRdb re-called the RACE reads through MiXCR, storing one row per CDR3 protein. The sample has just over 80,000 distinct CDR3 sequences, around 10% seen once. The source material was whole blood, sampled in connection with sensitization to the hapten diphenylcyclopropenone (DPC). Receptors were obtained from a woman between 50 and 59 years old with alopecia areata. Some clones in this sample may be carry-over from other donors' samples.

J is TRBJ2-7 and V is TRBV28; 9 bases match TRBD1. CDR1 is MDHEN, CDR2 SYDVKM, per germline. The CDR3 is 16 amino acids. V was pared by 10 bases and J by 5 bases, with 18 bases of the junction left unmatched. CDR3: CATTNTPGQGDHEQYF. In DNA, the CDR3 is TGTGCCACCACTAATACGCCGGGACAGGGTGACCACGAGCAGTACTTC. The complete variable domain, with remaining parts taken from reference TRBV28 and TRBJ2-7, reads DVKVTQSSRYLVKRTGEKVFLECVQDMDHENMFWYRQDPGLGLRLIYFSYDVKMKEKGDIPEGYSVSREKKERFSLILESASTNQTSMYLCATTNTPGQGDHEQYFGPGTRLTVT.

This clonotype has just a few counts. This chain joins TRBV7-9 and TRBJ2-1; 11 bases line up with TRBD2. Germline V lookup: CDR1 SEHNR, CDR2 FQNEAQ (reference sequence). V lost 6 bases and J lost 1; bases outside the gene matches: 5. This CDR3 region has 16 residues. CDR3 nucleotides: TGTGCCAGCAGAGAAACTAGCGGGGGTTCCTACAATGAGCAGTTCTTC. Its protein is CASRETSGGSYNEQFF.

The chain links TRBV15 to TRBJ2-3; no reliable D call. Germline-derived CDR1 and CDR2 are LNHNV and YYDKDF (reference sequence). This CDR3 has 16 residues. Trimming took off 5 bases at V and 2 bases at J, with 17 bases between the two ends. The CDR3 here is CATSPMGEWYTDTQYF. CDR3 coding DNA: TGTGCCACCAGCCCTATGGGTGAGTGGTACACAGATACGCAGTATTTT.

In its sample, this clonotype was seen many times. V usage is TRBV20-1 and J usage is TRBJ1-1; unclear D gene. This CDR3 is 14 amino acids long. V was clipped by 5 bases and J by 1 base, with 14 bases between them. The germline gives CDR1 DFQATT, CDR2 SNEGSKA (reference sequence). CDR3 loop: CSAYTKGGNTEAFF. The CDR3 coding sequence is TGCAGTGCTTATACAAAGGGTGGGAACACTGAAGCTTTCTTT.

This clonotype was counted between two and nine times. The gene calls are TRBV4-3 and TRBJ1-1; D may be TRBD1 (5 bases). Germline V gives CDR1 LGHNA, CDR2 YSLEER. With 1 base removed from V and 5 bases from J, the gap between germline ends came to 8 bases. The CDR3 sequence is 13 residues long. The CDR3 spells CASSQGRVTEAFF. The CDR3 region has the DNA TGCGCCAGCAGCCAAGGCAGGGTTACTGAAGCTTTCTTT.

This clonotype came up many times. This chain connects TRBV27 to TRBJ2-5; 11 nucleotides agree with TRBD2. CDR1 is MNHEY and CDR2 is SMNVEV in the germline V gene (reference sequence). The CDR3 has 16 amino acids. The V and J ends lost 4 bases and 0 bases, in that order; junction bases with no gene match: 4. This CDR3 reads CASSSLAGGYQETQYF. The CDR3 DNA sequence: TGTGCCAGCAGTTCCCTAGCGGGAGGATACCAAGAGACCCAGTACTTC.

This clonotype showed up many times. The chain employs TRBV11-2 and TRBJ2-3; 11 bases agree with TRBD2. The CDR3 is 16 amino acids. J gave up 4 bases and V 1 base, and 4 bases lay outside the gene matches. Germline CDR1 is SGHAT and CDR2 is FQNNGV. The CDR3 loop reads CASSLGGSGGADTQYF. CDR3 coding DNA: TGTGCCAGCAGCTTAGGTGGTAGCGGGGGGGCAGATACGCAGTATTTT.

V and J are TRBV5-1 and TRBJ2-1, with 7 bases fitting TRBD2. V dropped 0 bases and J dropped 2; count of bases not matched to a gene: 5. This CDR3 spans 16 amino acids. Germline loops: CDR1 SGHRS, CDR2 YFSETQ. The CDR3: CASSLGPSGTYNEQFF. CDR3 in DNA: TGCGCCAGCAGCTTGGGTCCCAGCGGGACCTACAATGAGCAGTTCTTC.